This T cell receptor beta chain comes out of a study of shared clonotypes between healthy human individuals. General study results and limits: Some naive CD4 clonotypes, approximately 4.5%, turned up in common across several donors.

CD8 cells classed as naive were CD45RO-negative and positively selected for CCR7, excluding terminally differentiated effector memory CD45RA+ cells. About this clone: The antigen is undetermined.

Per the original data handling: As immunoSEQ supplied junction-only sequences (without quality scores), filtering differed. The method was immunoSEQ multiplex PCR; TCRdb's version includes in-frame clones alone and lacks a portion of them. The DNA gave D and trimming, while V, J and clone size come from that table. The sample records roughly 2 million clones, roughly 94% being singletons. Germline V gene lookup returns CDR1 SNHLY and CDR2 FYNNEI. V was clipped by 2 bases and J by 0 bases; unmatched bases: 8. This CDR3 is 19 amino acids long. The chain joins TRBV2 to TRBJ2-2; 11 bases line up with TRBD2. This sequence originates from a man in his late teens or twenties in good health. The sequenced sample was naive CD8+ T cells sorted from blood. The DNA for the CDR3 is TGTGCCAGCAGTGAATTCCTTCCTAGCGGGGGGACGAACACCGGGGAGCTGTTTTTT. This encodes CASSEFLPSGGTNTGELFF.